The clone carrying this TCR beta chain has a single count. As yet, its antigen is unknown. Constant-region reverse primers amplified full-length variable regions, followed by semi-nested Nested Universal Primer A PCR. Using its own MiXCR run on the 5' RACE reads, TCRdb lists one record per CDR3 protein. The repertoire consists of some 60,000 distinct CDR3 sequences, with almost 30% occurring once and the leading ten covering about 2.5%. Study outcomes and limitations: Tumor-infiltrating Treg TCR alpha and beta sequences overlapped most with tumor naive CD4+ T cells, then blood naive. The larger-cohort validation was restricted to a single TCR beta V-J rearrangement rather than whole repertoires.

With V trimmed by 1 base and J by 5 bases, 5 bases remained unmatched. Germline V lookup: CDR1 SGHTA, CDR2 FQGNSA. This CDR3 is 15 amino acids long. V is TRBV7-2 and J is TRBJ2-5; 9 positions match TRBD2. Material for sequencing was tumor-infiltrating naive CD4+ T cells sorted from the breast tumor. Regarding subset: naive CD4+ T cells, CD4+CD45RA+CD25-. This sequence was found in a female donor with breast cancer. The CDR3 loop reads CASSLGGGGDETQYF. The DNA for the CDR3 is TGTGCCAGCAGCTTAGGGGGCGGGGGGGACGAGACCCAGTACTTC.